What follows describes a single TCR beta chain. Its target antigen remains unknown. Base qualities were left out, and no much larger clone turns up one base away. This entry comes from a study of neoadjuvant anti-PD-1 for oral cavity cancer (TCRdb year 2021). With respect to the entire study: Three to four biweekly doses of nivolumab at 3 mg/kg were mostly administered to patients before curative-intent surgical resection. A fourth nivolumab dose was given around day 43 to patients without progression, and definitive surgical resection was performed in those patients on days 50-56. Under RECIST 1.1, patients with complete response, partial response or stable disease were classed as responders, and patients with progression were classed as non-responders. There were roughly 13 patients in the parent correlative cohort, and the response rate was roughly 33%. Points the paper makes about the study in general: A higher pretreatment blood Treg/Th17 ratio correlated with both higher pretreatment blood TCRbeta clonality and lower post-treatment tumor TCRbeta clonality. Within PBMCs, T cell clonality (Gini index) was significantly higher in non-responders than responders after neoadjuvant nivolumab. Only three patients per response group were included in the TCR analyses, and the authors called for validation in larger cohorts.

For deep sequencing of PBMC libraries, mostly roughly 520 ng of input genomic DNA was used, and six replicates were run per sample. TCRbeta libraries were prepared with the immunoSEQ hsTCRbeta kit according to the manufacturer's instructions. The finished libraries were brought together in one pool at roughly 2.7 nM, which was then read using an Illumina NovaSeq 6000 S4 flow cell. The original pipeline was this. Raw data preprocessing and quality control were performed with the immunoSEQ Analyzer. The analysis was limited to productive rearrangements, and each clonotype was defined by a unique CDR3 amino acid sequence. Repertoire clonality was estimated as the Gini-Simpson index, which was computed with the R package tcR. Student's t test was used to compare Gini indices, and Pearson correlation was used to assess associations with tumor size change. Not all clones reach the TCRdb copy of this immuneACCESS table, which keeps in-frame sequences only. Checked studies attribute under half of the gap to unresolved V genes and leave the rest unexplained. V and J calls and clone size follow that table, whereas D and trimming were derived from the DNA. A total of roughly 13,000 clones appear in this sample, about two thirds of them only once. The top ten clones comprise over 3% of the sample.

The meaning of the sample's time point label: before neoadjuvant nivolumab. Patients were newly diagnosed with stage II-IVA oral cavity squamous cell carcinoma and had received no prior systemic or radiation treatment. The cohort was made up of patients with locally advanced, HPV-negative oral cavity squamous cell carcinoma. No culture maintenance or expansion was done, as the peripheral blood mononuclear cells went straight to analysis. Samples were obtained from a longitudinal correlative study of a single-arm phase II trial of neoadjuvant nivolumab in oral cavity squamous cell carcinoma. Genomic DNA-based TCRbeta sequencing was performed on subject-matched pre- and post-treatment PBMCs and tumors from three responders and three non-responders. Peripheral blood mononuclear cells were drawn once before nivolumab treatment and a second time after treatment, when surgery took place. The Maxwell RSC DNA from Cells kit was used to isolate genomic DNA from PBMCs.

The germline V gene yields SNHLY for CDR1 and FYNNEI for CDR2. Taken from cysteine to phenylalanine, the CDR3 has 14 residues. Only the CDR3 DNA stays, 42 bases, in frame from base 1. V gives up 9 bases and J gives up 5 bases, and the segment between their germline ends measures 16 bases. This material consisted of PBMCs, taken before nivolumab (anti-PD-1) treatment. This clonotype was obtained from a person between 40 and 85 years old with oral cavity squamous cell carcinoma. The chain links TRBV2 with TRBJ2-2; the D region is possibly TRBD1 or TRBD2, each matching across 5 bases. The CDR3 has the sequence CASKGPVVTGELFF. Read as DNA, the sequence is TGTGCCAGTAAGGGACCGGTGGTGACCGGGGAGCTGTTTTTT.